Listed here are 16 T cell receptor beta chains from one sample, sequenced in a study of cytotoxic CD8 clonotypes in ibrutinib-treated CLL. Assay: immunoSEQ multiplex PCR; the TCRdb copy retains only in-frame clones and omits some. Among about 160,000 clones listed, roughly 80% were seen once. This material consisted of PBMCs, taken after 12 months of ibrutinib treatment. These receptors were obtained from a human donor with chronic lymphocytic leukemia.

CDR3 loop: CASSVAGGYGYTF. The CDR3 DNA follows: TGTGCCAGCAGCGTAGCTGGGGGTTACGGCTACACCTTC. This sequence joins TRBV9 and TRBJ1-2, with TRBD1 as a possible D gene (5 bases). The V end was cut by 0 bases, the J end by 8 bases, with 11 bases between. Germline V lookup: CDR1 SGDLS, CDR2 YYNGEE. The CDR3 has 13 residues. The full variable domain, completed using reference TRBV9 and TRBJ1-2, is DSGVTQTPKHLITATGQRVTLRCSPRSGDLSVYWYQQSLDQGLQFLIQYYNGEERAKGNILERFSAQQFPDLHSELNLSSLELGDSALYFCASSVAGGYGYTFGSGTRLTVV.

The gene calls are TRBV6-6 and TRBJ2-7; D not resolved. CDR3 length equals 11 residues. CDR1 MNHNY and CDR2 SVGAGI come from the germline V gene (reference sequence). With 6 bases removed from V and 6 bases from J, the gap between germline ends came to 9 bases. The CDR3: CASRSEREQYF. In DNA, the CDR3 is TGTGCCAGCAGATCCGAGCGCGAGCAGTACTTC.

This chain joins TRBV6-5 and TRBJ2-7, with D maybe TRBD1 (6 bases). Germline V gene lookup returns CDR1 MNHEY and CDR2 SVGAGI. V lost 4 bases and J 5 bases, leaving 15 bases between the germline ends. The CDR3 runs to 14 residues. CDR3: CASSFRTDYHEQYF. The CDR3 DNA sequence: TGTGCCAGCAGTTTCCGGACAGACTACCACGAGCAGTACTTC.

The chain links TRBV7-8 to TRBJ1-1; the D gene is possibly TRBD1 (5 bases). Looked up from germline, CDR1 is SGHVS and CDR2 is FQNEAQ. The CDR3 sequence is 13 residues long. V lost 5 bases and J 8 bases, leaving 15 bases between the germline ends. CDR3 protein: CASSQGEVGEAFF. The DNA of the CDR3 is TGTGCCAGCAGCCAAGGGGAGGTGGGCGAAGCTTTCTTT. Complete variable domain (other parts from reference TRBV7-8 and TRBJ1-1): GAGVSQSPRYKVAKRGQDVALRCDPISGHVSLFWYQQALGQGPEFLTYFQNEAQLDKSGLPSDRFFAERPEGSVSTLKIQRTQQEDSAVYLCASSQGEVGEAFFGQGTRLTVV.

This clone was counted a single time. The J gene is TRBJ2-2, the V gene TRBV28; possibly TRBD1 for D (6 bases). This CDR3 has 15 residues. Germline CDR1 and CDR2: MDHEN and SYDVKM. V was trimmed by 1 base and J by 2 bases, leaving 8 bases between them. CDR3 coding DNA: TGTGCCAGCAGTTTATTCGGGACAAACACCGGGGAGCTGTTTTTT. Amino acids: CASSLFGTNTGELFF.

This chain links TRBV10-3 with TRBJ2-3, with 13 positions matching TRBD2. V was pared by 2 bases and J by 3 bases, with 14 bases of the junction left unmatched. Germline CDR1 reads ENHRY; CDR2 reads SYGVKD. The CDR3 is 20 amino acids. The CDR3 is CAISEPGLAGDPRGTDTQYF. CDR3 coding DNA: TGTGCCATCAGTGAGCCAGGACTAGCGGGGGACCCCAGGGGAACAGATACGCAGTATTTT.

This rearrangement joins TRBV6-5 to TRBJ1-1, with D perhaps matching TRBD1 (5 bases). The CDR3 is 14 residues long. Germline V gene lookup returns CDR1 MNHEY and CDR2 SVGAGI. Trimming cost V 10 bases and J 1 base, with 16 bases left between them. CDR3 protein: CATRWGGPNTEAFF. CDR3 in DNA: TGTGCCACCCGCTGGGGGGGACCGAACACTGAAGCTTTCTTT.

This clone was seen only once. The chain is built from TRBV9 and TRBJ2-1; 10 positions match TRBD2. Unmatched junction bases numbered 10, after V lost 0 bases and J lost 10 bases. The CDR3 contains 16 residues. Germline CDR1 reads SGDLS; CDR2 reads YYNGEE. CDR3: CASSVGGSGRMGEQFF. In nucleotides, the CDR3 is TGTGCCAGCAGCGTAGGCGGTAGCGGGAGGATGGGGGAGCAGTTCTTC.

The chain links TRBV29-1 to TRBJ1-1; D is possibly TRBD1 (5 bases). Looked up from germline, CDR1 is SQVTM and CDR2 is ANQGSEA. The CDR3 extends over 14 amino acids. Trimming cost V 6 bases and J 4 bases, with 18 bases left between them. The CDR3 nucleotides read TGCAGCGTCGACAGAAGACGTGGGGGCACTGAAGCTTTCTTT. Protein product: CSVDRRRGGTEAFF.

The chain has TRBV7-3 and TRBJ2-1; 12 nucleotides agree with TRBD2. V was pared by 3 bases and J by 16 bases, with 10 bases of the junction left unmatched. Germline V gives CDR1 SGHTA, CDR2 FQGTGA. There are 14 residues in the CDR3. DNA for the CDR3: TGTGCCAGCAGCTTGGATCAGACTAGCGGGAGAAAATTCTTC. Its protein product is CASSLDQTSGRKFF.

The chain couples TRBV10-3 to TRBJ1-2; D uncertain. The V and J ends lost 3 bases and 4 bases respectively, with 18 bases between them. The CDR3 extends over 16 amino acids. In germline, CDR1 is ENHRY, CDR2 SYGVKD. CDR3 in amino acids: CAISDGSIGNIYGYTF. The CDR3 coding sequence is TGTGCCATCAGTGATGGATCGATCGGGAATATCTATGGCTACACCTTC.

In DNA, the CDR3 is TGTGCCAGCAGTCGCACAGGGGGACAGGGGGCAAGGGCCTACGAGCAGTACTTC. It encodes CASSRTGGQGARAYEQYF. This rearrangement joins TRBV28 to TRBJ2-7; 12 bases are shared with TRBD1. The CDR3 contains 18 residues. Per the germline V gene, CDR1 is MDHEN and CDR2 is SYDVKM. Losses at the gene ends were 5 bases for V and 2 bases for J; bases not matched to a gene: 13.

CDR3 bases: TGTGCCAGCAGCTTAGGGTGGAATCAGCCCCAGCATTTT. Residues: CASSLGWNQPQHF. The rearrangement joins TRBV7-9 to TRBJ1-5, with D unresolved. There are 13 residues in the CDR3. Germline V gene sequence: CDR1 SEHNR, CDR2 FQNEAQ (reference sequence). Trimming shortened V by 1 base and J by 4 bases, and 5 bases separated the two germline ends. The full variable domain, in which reference TRBV7-9 and TRBJ1-5 provide the parts outside the CDR3, is DTGVSQNPRHKITKRGQNVTFRCDPISEHNRLYWYRQTLGQGPEFLTYFQNEAQLEKSRLLSDRFSAERPKGSFSTLEIQRTEQGDSAMYLCASSLGWNQPQHFGDGTRLSIL.

This chain uses TRBV15 with TRBJ1-2; a weak D match, TRBD1 (5 bases). Trimming cost V 0 bases and J 8 bases, with 19 bases left between them. Germline CDR1 reads LNHNV; CDR2 reads YYDKDF (reference sequence). The CDR3 has 16 amino acids. The CDR3 is CATSREKLLLGTGYTF. DNA of the CDR3: TGTGCCACCAGCAGAGAAAAATTATTGTTAGGGACCGGCTACACCTTC.

J is TRBJ2-1 and V is TRBV27; 8 nucleotides agree with TRBD1. Per the germline V gene, CDR1 is MNHEY and CDR2 is SMNVEV (reference sequence). Losses at the gene ends were 5 bases for V and 6 bases for J; bases not matched to a gene: 12. CDR3 size: 16 residues. The CDR3 region has the DNA TGTGCCAGCAGTCCCGACAGGGGTGGGGTACCCAATGAGCAGTTCTTC. It is translated as CASSPDRGGVPNEQFF.

The rearrangement joins TRBV7-2 to TRBJ1-3; 7 bases are a match to TRBD1. V lost 5 bases to trimming and J lost 0 bases; unmatched junction nucleotides: 7. Germline V lookup: CDR1 SGHTA, CDR2 FQGNSA. There are 16 residues in the CDR3. CDR3 bases: TGTGCCAGCAGCCCCCGGCGGACAGGCTCTGGAAACACCATATATTTT. This gives the protein CASSPRRTGSGNTIYF.